Listed below are T cell receptor beta chains from one sample, sequenced in a study of PD-L1 blockade in urothelial cancer. Assay: immunoSEQ multiplex PCR; the TCRdb copy retains only in-frame clones and omits some. The repertoire consists of about 79,000 clones, with just under 85% occurring once and the leading ten covering about 6.2%. This material consisted of PBMCs, taken around atezolizumab (anti-PD-L1) treatment. The receptors were sampled from a middle-aged man with urothelial cancer. The CDR3 runs from the conserved cysteine through the conserved F or W. Each record gives: V gene, J gene, CDR3 length, D gene, clone size, CDR3 DNA, CDR3 protein. The D gene is left open where the match is weak. Not every row has a clone size; where given, it reads once, few, many or a size class.

>TRBV27|TRBJ1-1|14|-|-
TGTGCCAGCGCCCTCTTGGGGTCGGGGACTGAAGCTTTCTTT
CASALLGSGTEAFF
>TRBV2|TRBJ1-2|12|-|few
TGTGCCTGGGGGGTAGGTGGCTATGGCTACACCTTC
CAWGVGGYGYTF
>TRBV4-1|TRBJ2-1|17|TRBD2|-
TGCGCCAGCAGCCATCCATCTAGCGGAGGTGCATACAATGAGCAGTTCTTC
CASSHPSSGGAYNEQFF
>TRBV10-2|TRBJ2-4|15|TRBD1|-
TGCGCCAGCAGTGAGACAGACAGGGTCAAAAACATTCAGTACTTC
CASSETDRVKNIQYF
>TRBV19|TRBJ1-5|13|-|-
TGTGCCAGTGTAAGGACGGGGAATCAGCCCCAGCATTTT
CASVRTGNQPQHF
>TRBV10-2|TRBJ2-1|11|-|-
TGCGCCAGTGCGGTCCACAATGAGCAGTTCTTC
CASAVHNEQFF
>TRBV28|TRBJ2-5|11|-|-
TGTGCCAGCAGTTTGTCCAGGGTCAAGTACTTC
CASSLSRVKYF
>TRBV5-1|TRBJ2-1|11|-|-
TGCGCCAGCAGTGTTCAGAATGAGCAGTTCTTC
CASSVQNEQFF
>TRBV2|TRBJ1-2|14|TRBD1|-
TGTGCCAGCAGCGGGACAGAGGCGAACTATGGCTACACCTTC
CASSGTEANYGYTF
>TRBV4-1|TRBJ1-1|13|-|-
TGCGCCAGCAGCCAAGCAGGGGACACTGAAGCTTTCTTT
CASSQAGDTEAFF
>TRBV28|TRBJ1-2|14|TRBD1|-
TGTGCCAGCAGTGTCGCCGGGACAGGGGCGAACTACACCTTC
CASSVAGTGANYTF
>TRBV5-6|TRBJ2-7|15|TRBD2|-
TGTGCCAGCAGCTCCCGTAGCGGGAGGGCCGGCGAGCAGTACTTC
CASSSRSGRAGEQYF
>TRBV7-6|TRBJ2-7|14|TRBD1|-
TGTGCCAGCAGCTTCGGGACAGGGTCCTACGAGCAGTACTTC
CASSFGTGSYEQYF
>TRBV9|TRBJ1-3|16|-|-
TGTGCCAGCAGCCCGGCAGGGATCTCATCTGGAAACACCATATATTTT
CASSPAGISSGNTIYF
>TRBV5-1|TRBJ2-7|17|-|-
TGCGCCAGCACTCAGGACAGGGGACTTCTAGCGGGTGACGAGCAGTACTTC
CASTQDRGLLAGDEQYF
>TRBV5-1|TRBJ1-2|15|TRBD1|-
TGCGCCAGCAGCTTGGGGGGACAGGGGGTTTATGGCTACACCTTC
CASSLGGQGVYGYTF
>TRBV5-1|TRBJ1-4|15|TRBD1|-
TGCGCCAGCAGCTGGGGGACAGCAACTAATGAAAAACTGTTTTTT
CASSWGTATNEKLFF
>TRBV9|TRBJ1-5|15|-|-
TGTGCCAGCAGCTCCCTAGGATATAGCAATCAGCCCCAGCATTTT
CASSSLGYSNQPQHF
>TRBV15|TRBJ2-7|17|TRBD1|-
TGTGCCACCAGCAGTAGTTTGGGGACAGGGGGCAGGTACGAGCAGTACTTC
CATSSSLGTGGRYEQYF
>TRBV4-1|TRBJ2-2|19|TRBD2|-
TGCGCCAGCAGCCAAGACGCCCGTCCCAGCGGGAGGTTCACCGGGGAGCTGTTTTTT
CASSQDARPSGRFTGELFF
>TRBV28|TRBJ1-1|17|TRBD1|-
TGTGCCAGCAGTTGGGACAGGGGAAGGTCGATGAACACTGAAGCTTTCTTT
CASSWDRGRSMNTEAFF
>TRBV28|TRBJ2-7|15|-|-
TGTGCCAGCAGTTCTCTGGGCTCTACCAAGTACGAGCAGTACTTC
CASSSLGSTKYEQYF
>TRBV15|TRBJ1-1|19|TRBD1|-
TGTGCCACCAGCAGAGGACCGGGACAGGGGGGGCCTGCGAACACTGAAGCTTTCTTT
CATSRGPGQGGPANTEAFF
>TRBV7-2|TRBJ2-5|11|-|few
TGTGCCAGCAGCTTCAAAGAGACCCAGTACTTC
CASSFKETQYF
>TRBV6-5|TRBJ2-7|14|-|-
TGTGCCAGCAGGTCCCGGAGGGATTCGTACGAGCAGTACTTC
CASRSRRDSYEQYF
>TRBV9|TRBJ2-5|16|TRBD1|once
TGTGCCAGCAGCGGGACAGGGGTCGTCGATGGAGAGACCCAGTACTTC
CASSGTGVVDGETQYF
>TRBV27|TRBJ1-1|14|-|-
TGTGCCAGCAGTCCCACTGGCAGGGGTGTTTCAGCTTTCTTT
CASSPTGRGVSAFF
>TRBV7-8|TRBJ2-4|18|TRBD2|-
TGTGCCAGCAGCTTAGCGCTAACTAGCGGGGGAGGTAGGGACATTCAGTACTTC
CASSLALTSGGGRDIQYF
>TRBV5-1|TRBJ2-7|17|TRBD1|-
TGCGCCAGCAGCCCATGGGCCGGGACAGCGAGCTCCTACGAGCAGTACTTC
CASSPWAGTASSYEQYF
>TRBV4-1|TRBJ1-2|13|-|-
TGCGCCAGCAGCCAAGTTCAGTTCTATGGCTACACCTTC
CASSQVQFYGYTF
>TRBV5-4|TRBJ2-3|16|-|-
TGTGCCAGCAGCCTGGTAGGGCGGGCTAGCACAGATACGCAGTATTTT
CASSLVGRASTDTQYF
>TRBV7-9|TRBJ2-1|15|-|-
TGTGCCAGCAGCTCTGAGGGAGGAAGGAACAATGAGCAGTTCTTC
CASSSEGGRNNEQFF
>TRBV12-5|TRBJ1-1|12|-|once
TGTGCTAGTGGTTTGATCGGTCTCGAAGCTTTCTTT
CASGLIGLEAFF
>TRBV7-9|TRBJ2-3|17|TRBD2|-
TGTGCCAGCAGCTCCCGGACTAGCGGGAGGGGCACAGATACGCAGTATTTT
CASSSRTSGRGTDTQYF
>TRBV18|TRBJ1-4|15|-|-
TGTGCCAGCTCACCTGGACAGACAACTAATGAAAAACTGTTTTTT
CASSPGQTTNEKLFF
>TRBV27|TRBJ2-5|14|TRBD2|-
TGTGCCAGCAGTTGGACTAGCGGGAGTGGGACCCAGTACTTC
CASSWTSGSGTQYF
>TRBV5-4|TRBJ1-2|14|-|-
TGTGCCAGCAGTTCTCCCCTAGGACAATTTGGCTACACCTTC
CASSSPLGQFGYTF
>TRBV5-4|TRBJ1-5|14|-|-
TGTGCCAGCAGCTCGGGGGGCCCTGGGCAGCCCCAGCATTTT
CASSSGGPGQPQHF
>TRBV5-1|TRBJ2-1|15|TRBD2|-
TGCGCCAGCAGCGAAAGCGGGAGAGGTTCCAATGAGCAGTTCTTC
CASSESGRGSNEQFF
>TRBV6-5|TRBJ2-5|15|-|-
TGTGCCAGCAGTTACCAGGCAGGGCAAAGAGAGACCCAGTACTTC
CASSYQAGQRETQYF
>TRBV5-6|TRBJ1-2|15|-|-
TGTGCCAGCAGCCAGAAGGGGCTAGCTAACTATGGCTACACCTTC
CASSQKGLANYGYTF
>TRBV4-1|TRBJ2-3|14|-|-
TGCGCCAGCAGTAGGGCTAGCGGCACAGATACGCAGTATTTT
CASSRASGTDTQYF
>TRBV27|TRBJ2-6|18|TRBD1|-
TGTGCCAGCAGTTCCCAGACAGGGGCCCGCTCTGGGGCCAACGTCCTGACTTTC
CASSSQTGARSGANVLTF
>TRBV10-3|TRBJ1-5|15|TRBD1|-
TGTGCCATCAGTGGGACAGGGGGCGGACATCAGCCCCAGCATTTT
CAISGTGGGHQPQHF
>TRBV7-2|TRBJ2-6|15|TRBD1|-
TGTGCCAGCAGCCTAAGGGGGCCTGGGGCCAACGTCCTGACTTTC
CASSLRGPGANVLTF
>TRBV19|TRBJ2-5|11|-|-
TGTGCCAGTAGTATACGGGAGACCCAGTACTTC
CASSIRETQYF
>TRBV19|TRBJ2-2|13|-|-
TGTGCCAGTAGTACCCAGGGTACCGGGGAGCTGTTTTTT
CASSTQGTGELFF
>TRBV6-4|TRBJ2-7|12|-|-
TGTGCCAGCACGGTCCCAGGGTACGAGCAGTACTTC
CASTVPGYEQYF
>TRBV28|TRBJ2-5|15|TRBD1|few
TGTGCCACCCTTCGTCAGGGGGCGGCAAAAGAGACCCAGTACTTC
CATLRQGAAKETQYF
>TRBV5-1|TRBJ1-5|12|-|-
TGCGCCAGCTGGGAGGGGCGGCAGCCCCAGCATTTT
CASWEGRQPQHF
>TRBV14|TRBJ2-3|13|-|-
TGTGCCAGCAGCGCGGAGATCAGAGATACGCAGTATTTT
CASSAEIRDTQYF
>TRBV7-2|TRBJ1-2|15|TRBD1|-
TGTGCCAGCAGCTCCTTAGGACAGGGAGGCTATGGCTACACCTTC
CASSSLGQGGYGYTF
>TRBV27|TRBJ2-7|14|-|-
TGTGCCAGCAGTTTATTTTCAGAACCCTTGGAGCAGTACTTC
CASSLFSEPLEQYF